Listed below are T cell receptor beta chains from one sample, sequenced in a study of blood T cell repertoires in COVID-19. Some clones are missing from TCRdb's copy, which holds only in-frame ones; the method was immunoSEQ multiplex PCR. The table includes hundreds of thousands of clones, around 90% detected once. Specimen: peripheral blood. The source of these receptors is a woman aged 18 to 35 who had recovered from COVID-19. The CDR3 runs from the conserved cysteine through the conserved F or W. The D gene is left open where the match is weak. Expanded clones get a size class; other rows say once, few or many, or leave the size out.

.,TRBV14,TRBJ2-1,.,TGTGCCAGCAGCCACCGGGGGAGGCAAAACAATGAGCAGTTCTTC,CASSHRGRQNNEQFF
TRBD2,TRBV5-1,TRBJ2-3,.,TGCGCCAGCAGCTTGGCATTAGCGGGGAGAGATACGCAGTATTTT,CASSLALAGRDTQYF
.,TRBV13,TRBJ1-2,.,TGTGCCAGCAGCGGCCGAGGGCCCTATGGCTACACCTTC,CASSGRGPYGYTF
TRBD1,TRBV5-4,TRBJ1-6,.,TGTGCCAGCAGCTTGGAGGGACAGGGGGCTTCACCCCTCCACTTT,CASSLEGQGASPLHF
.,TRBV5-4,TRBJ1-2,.,TGTGCCAGCAGCTTAAGGCAGAACAGGGTTGATGGCTACACCTTC,CASSLRQNRVDGYTF
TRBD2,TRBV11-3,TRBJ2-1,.,TGTGCCAGCAGCTTCCAAGGACTAGCGGGGGGCCACAATGAGCAGTTCTTC,CASSFQGLAGGHNEQFF
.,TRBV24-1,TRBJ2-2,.,TGTGCCACCAGCCCGGGTGACGCCGGGGAGCTGTTTTTT,CATSPGDAGELFF
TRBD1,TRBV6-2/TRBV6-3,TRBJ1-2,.,TGTGCCAGCAGCCGGACAGGGGACTATGGCTACACCTTC,CASSRTGDYGYTF
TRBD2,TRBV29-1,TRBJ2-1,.,TGCAGCGTCGAGACGGGACTAGGCAGAACTTACAATGAGCAGTTCTTC,CSVETGLGRTYNEQFF
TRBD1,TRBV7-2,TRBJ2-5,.,TGTGCCAGCAGCCCCCCAGGGGGCGCAGAGAAGACCCAGTACTTC,CASSPPGGAEKTQYF
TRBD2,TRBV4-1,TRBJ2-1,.,TGCGCCAGCAGCCAAGGGACTAGCGGGCCCTCCTACAATGAGCAGTTCTTC,CASSQGTSGPSYNEQFF
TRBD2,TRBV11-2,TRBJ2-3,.,TGTGCCAGCAGCTTAGGTCTAGCGGGTGGCACAGATACGCAGTATTTT,CASSLGLAGGTDTQYF
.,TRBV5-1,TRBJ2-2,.,TGCGCCAGCAGCTTGGTCCTCCAGGGGGGCACCGGGGAGCTGTTTTTT,CASSLVLQGGTGELFF
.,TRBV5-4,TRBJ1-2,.,TGTGCCAGCAACACCCGGGGGGTAGTCTATGGCTACACCTTC,CASNTRGVVYGYTF
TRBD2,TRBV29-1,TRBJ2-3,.,TGCAGCGTTGGTGGGACTAGCGGGTTTCGAGATACGCAGTATTTT,CSVGGTSGFRDTQYF
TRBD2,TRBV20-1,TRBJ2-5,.,TGCAGTGCTAGTAGGCTAGCGGGAGGAGAGACCCAGTACTTC,CSASRLAGGETQYF
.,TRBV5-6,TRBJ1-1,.,TGTGCCAGCAGCTTGGAGAGGGTCTGGGCTGAAGCTTTCTTT,CASSLERVWAEAFF
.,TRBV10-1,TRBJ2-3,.,TGCGCCAGCAGTGATGTCAGGGACACAGATACGCAGTATTTT,CASSDVRDTDTQYF
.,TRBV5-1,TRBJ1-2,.,TGCGCCAGCAGCTTGTACAAAAACTATGGCTACACCTTC,CASSLYKNYGYTF
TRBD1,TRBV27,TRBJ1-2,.,TGTGCCAGCAGACTGACAGGGGTGGGCGGCTACACCTTC,CASRLTGVGGYTF
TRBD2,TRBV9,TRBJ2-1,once,TGTGCCAGCAGCGTCAGAGCCGGGACTAGCGGATACAATGAGCAGTTCTTC,CASSVRAGTSGYNEQFF
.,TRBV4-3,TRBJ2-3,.,TGCGCCAGCAGCCAAGATATCGGGCGGGACGGTTCAATAGATACGCAGTATTTT,CASSQDIGRDGSIDTQYF
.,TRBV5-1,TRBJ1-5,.,TGCGCCAGCAGCCAGGACTATAGCAATCAGCCCCAGCATTTT,CASSQDYSNQPQHF
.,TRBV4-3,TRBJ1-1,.,TGCGCCAGCAGCCAAGATTGGTATACGGGGAACACTGAAGCTTTCTTT,CASSQDWYTGNTEAFF
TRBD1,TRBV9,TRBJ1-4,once,TGTGCCAGCAGCTCCGGGACAGTTAATGAAAAACTGTTTTTT,CASSSGTVNEKLFF
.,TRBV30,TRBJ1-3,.,TGTGCCTTCACTGGGGAGGGGTTCCCTGGAAACACCATATATTTT,CAFTGEGFPGNTIYF
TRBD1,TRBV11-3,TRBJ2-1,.,TGTGCCAGCAGCCCGACAGGGGGCCTCGATGAGCAGTTCTTC,CASSPTGGLDEQFF
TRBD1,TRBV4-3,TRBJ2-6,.,TGCGCCAGCAGCCAGGGGACAGGGGGCAACTCTGGGGCCAACGTCCTGACTTTC,CASSQGTGGNSGANVLTF
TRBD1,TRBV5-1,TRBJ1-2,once,TGCGCCAGCATGGTAGGGACAGGGGGCATCTATGGCTACACCTTC,CASMVGTGGIYGYTF
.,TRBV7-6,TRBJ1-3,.,TGTGCCAGCAGCTTAACGGGGGGCCACTCTGGAAACACCATATATTTT,CASSLTGGHSGNTIYF
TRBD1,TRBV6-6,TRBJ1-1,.,TGTGCCAGCAGGACAGGGGTCCCTGAAGCTTTCTTT,CASRTGVPEAFF
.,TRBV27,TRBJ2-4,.,TGTGCCAGCAGTTCGGTGATGGCCAAAAACATTCAGTACTTC,CASSSVMAKNIQYF
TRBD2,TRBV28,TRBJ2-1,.,TGTGCCACCTATACGGGACTAGCGGGCCAGTCCTACAATGAGCAGTTCTTC,CATYTGLAGQSYNEQFF
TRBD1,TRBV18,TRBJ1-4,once,TGTGCCAGCTCACGGCGGACAGGGCAGAAGAATGAAAAACTGTTTTTT,CASSRRTGQKNEKLFF
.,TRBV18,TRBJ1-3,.,TGTGCCAGCTCACCGAACCAGGCCTCTGGAAACACCATATATTTT,CASSPNQASGNTIYF
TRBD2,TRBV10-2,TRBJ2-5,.,TGCGCCAGCAGTGGTGGGGGAGGGCCCGGAGAGACCCAGTACTTC,CASSGGGGPGETQYF
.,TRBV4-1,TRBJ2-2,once,TGCGCCAGCAGCCAAGGGACTCGCTACACCGGGGAGCTGTTTTTT,CASSQGTRYTGELFF
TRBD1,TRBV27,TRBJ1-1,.,TGTGCCAGCAGTTCGACAGGGGGCATCACTGAAGCTTTCTTT,CASSSTGGITEAFF
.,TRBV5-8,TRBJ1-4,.,TGTGCCAGCAGCTACGGGGTCCGGACCGTTAATGAAAAACTGTTTTTT,CASSYGVRTVNEKLFF
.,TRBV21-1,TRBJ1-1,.,TGTGCCAGCAGCAATCGGGAGGCTCGCACTGAAGCTTTCTTT,CASSNREARTEAFF
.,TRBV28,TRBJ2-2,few,TGTGCCAGCCACAAAACACTTAGAGGCGGGGAGCTGTTTTTT,CASHKTLRGGELFF
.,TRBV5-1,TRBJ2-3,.,TGCGCCAGCAGCTTTACCAGGGCAGATACGCAGTATTTT,CASSFTRADTQYF
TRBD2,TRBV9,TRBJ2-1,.,TGTGCCAGCAGCGACGGGGGGTACAATGAGCAGTTCTTC,CASSDGGYNEQFF
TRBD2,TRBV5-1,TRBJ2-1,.,TGCGCCAGCAAGCGGGAGGGCCTCTACAATGAGCAGTTCTTC,CASKREGLYNEQFF
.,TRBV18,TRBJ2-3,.,TGTGCCAGCTCACCTCCCACAGGCGGCACAGATACGCAGTATTTT,CASSPPTGGTDTQYF
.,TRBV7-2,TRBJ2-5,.,TGTGCCAGCAGCTTCGGACAGCGGGAGACCCAGTACTTC,CASSFGQRETQYF
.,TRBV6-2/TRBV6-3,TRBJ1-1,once,TGTGCCAGCAGTCGACTCGGCCAAAACACTGAAGCTTTCTTT,CASSRLGQNTEAFF
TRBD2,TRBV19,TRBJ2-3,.,TGTGCCAGTAGTCCCTCGGGTAGCGGGAGGACCTCTTCCCCTAGCACAGATACGCAGTATTTT,CASSPSGSGRTSSPSTDTQYF
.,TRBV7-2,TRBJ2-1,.,TGTGCCAGCAGCTTAGCGATGAGACTTCTGGGCAATGAGCAGTTCTTC,CASSLAMRLLGNEQFF
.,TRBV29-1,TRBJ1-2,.,TGCAGCGTCCGACAGGACCTAAGGGGCGGTGGCTACACCTTC,CSVRQDLRGGGYTF
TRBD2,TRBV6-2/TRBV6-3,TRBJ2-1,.,TGTGCCAGCAGCCGTCCGGGACTAGGCTACAATGAGCAGTTCTTC,CASSRPGLGYNEQFF
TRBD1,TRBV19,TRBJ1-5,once,TGTGCCAGTAGTACATTGGACAGGGGAGCTCAGCCCCAGCATTTT,CASSTLDRGAQPQHF